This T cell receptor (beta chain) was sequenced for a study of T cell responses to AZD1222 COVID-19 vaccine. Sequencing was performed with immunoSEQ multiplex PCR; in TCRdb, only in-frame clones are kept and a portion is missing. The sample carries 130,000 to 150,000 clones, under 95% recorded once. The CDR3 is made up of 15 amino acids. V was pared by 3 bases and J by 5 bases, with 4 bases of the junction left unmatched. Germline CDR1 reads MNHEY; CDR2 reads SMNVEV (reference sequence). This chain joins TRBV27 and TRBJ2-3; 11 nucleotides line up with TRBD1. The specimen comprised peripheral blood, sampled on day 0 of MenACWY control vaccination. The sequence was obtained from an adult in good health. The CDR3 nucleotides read TGTGCCAGCAGTTTGGGCGGGACAGGGGGAGATACGCAGTATTTT. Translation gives CASSLGGTGGDTQYF.